What follows describes a single T cell receptor beta chain. Its antigen is still unknown. Base qualities are not recorded, but no much larger clone differs from it by a single base. According to the germline V gene, CDR1 reads MGHRA and CDR2 reads YSYEKL. V sheds 1 base and J sheds 0 bases, leaving 13 bases between their ends. Taken from cysteine to phenylalanine, the CDR3 has 17 residues. The DNA shown is the 51-base CDR3, in frame from base 1. In total, about 650 healthy bone marrow donors made up the cohort. Cohort members were all nominally healthy when sampled, although unrecorded immune exposures were likely present. CMV serostatus was positive for about 300 and negative for about 55% of the 666 cohort members, and was not recorded for this donor. A peripheral blood sample was collected from each donor, and TCR beta sequencing was performed on peripheral blood mononuclear cells. Genomic DNA was extracted from the blood cell samples with the Qiagen DNeasy Blood Extraction Kit.

Receptor libraries were prepared by the immunoSEQ multiplex PCR assay. A mixture of 60 forward primers for TCR Vbeta segments and 13 reverse primers for TCR Jbeta segments was used in the multiplex PCR. The CDR3 region of rearranged TCR beta genes was amplified from genomic DNA by a multiplex PCR assay. Amplified TCR beta libraries were sequenced as 87-base-pair reads on the Illumina HiSeq System. The authors' pipeline ran thus. Across the roughly 600 repertoires, a later analysis counted approximately 83 million unique TCR beta chains, roughly 11 million of which were shared by at least two donors. A nearest-neighbor algorithm error-corrected the raw reads and collapsed the reads into unique sequences, merging closely related sequences to remove PCR and sequencing errors. CDR3 sequences were aligned to IMGT reference sequences to assign V, D and J gene segments. For a sequence to be retained, a match of at least six nucleotides to both a V gene segment and a J gene segment was required. A rearrangement counted as productive if the CDR3 had no stop codons and remained in frame with V and J, and every other rearrangement counted as non-productive. CDR3 was defined according to IMGT convention as the region running from the second conserved V-encoded cysteine to the conserved J-encoded phenylalanine. Sequences without an unambiguous match to a single V gene segment were excluded from the earlier analysis of 450 to 750 of the donors. In an earlier analysis of 587 of the donors, a V segment was called functional when productive rearrangements were above 56.7%, and segregating when the standard deviation between donors exceeded 5%. A statistical classification framework was developed to diagnose cytomegalovirus status using the catalog of TCR beta chain sequences. In a later analysis, V and J genes were assigned by comparing TCR nucleotide sequences against IMGT/GENE-DB human TR gene sequences. In a later analysis, CDR3 sequences and most-parsimonious VDJ recombination scenarios were assigned using the TCRdist pipeline. A later analysis defined each TCR beta chain by its CDR3 amino acid sequence plus V-gene family, and excluded reads lacking a unique V-gene family. In a later analysis, 500 to 700 highly shared, low-generation-probability nucleotide sequences were removed to address suspected cross-contamination and a sequencing artifact. A later analysis calculated a clonal expansion index for each public chain from normalized within-repertoire ranks of inferred template counts. In a later analysis, generation probabilities were computed using a VDJ recombination model fitted to out-of-frame rearrangements, and the results were checked against IGoR. Hypergeometric tests were used in a later analysis to score TCR-TCR, TCR-HLA and TCR-CMV co-occurrence, with a repertoire-size bias correction applied to the TCR pairs. In a later analysis, false discovery rates were estimated by permuting HLA or CMV assignments 20 times. In a later analysis, co-occurring TCRs were grouped using DBSCAN, and TCRdist sequence similarity was added for clustering within HLA-allele-positive subsets. Repertoires with fewer than 30,000 or more than 120,000 public chains were left out of co-occurrence clustering, as were five repertoires with anomalous nucleotide sharing. Sourced from immuneACCESS, this table was stored by TCRdb with only in-frame sequences that have V and J called. A share of the clones is absent; for the studies checked, an unresolved V gene accounts for under half, and the remainder has no known explanation. V and J calls and clone size are copied from that table; D and trimming were computed from the DNA. Within this sample are 200,000 to 250,000 clones, with approximately 81% of them counted one time only. The ten largest clones represent 1.3% of the sample.

This sample is part of a study of cytomegalovirus exposure and HLA in healthy donors (dated by TCRdb to about 2017). Turning to the overall study: An earlier analysis of approximately 640 of the donors reported 250 to 300 Gb of sequence data and around 120 million unique TCR beta sequences from 150 million to 200 million T cells. An early release that covered 500 to 800 HLA-typed donors contained approximately 300 gigabases of sequencing data and tens of millions of unique TCR sequences. The genetic ancestry cluster associated with self-reported Caucasian donors included 70% to 85% of the approximately 430 genotyped donors. The aim of the study was to test whether cataloging public T cell receptors could identify signatures of past pathogen exposure. The T cell repertoires of roughly 660 subjects were profiled by immunosequencing and related to cytomegalovirus serostatus. Along with the approximately 670-subject first cohort, a separate validation cohort of around 110 different subjects was used. To predict cytomegalovirus infection status, the study brought together high-throughput TCR immunosequencing, statistical association of individual TCRs with disease status, and machine learning. A later analysis re-analyzed previously published TCR beta repertoires from about 730 donors and added high-resolution HLA genotyping to study TCR occurrence patterns. In the later analysis, no new phenotypic data were used to find candidate immune exposures; instead, reliance was placed on TCR beta sequences and their occurrence across donors. In an earlier analysis of more than 550 of the donors, high-throughput TCR beta sequencing was used to judge whether each TCR beta V gene segment behaved as functional or pseudogenic. Donor age, sex, ethnicity and CMV serostatus were compiled together with the repertoire data. In a later genetic analysis, genome-wide SNP genotypes for about 55% of the roughly 700 donors were used, and that subset was treated as a discovery cohort. Every discovery cohort repertoire had been produced on one sequencing platform. Class I and class II HLA loci were covered by the typing at four-digit resolution. The number of donors typed differed by locus, with about 629-640 for A, B, C, DRB1 and DQB1, roughly 520 for DQA1, approximately 570 for DPA1, and roughly 450 for DPB1. Roughly 5 DR-DQ haplotypes were handled as single units for association and clustering because linkage in the cohort was strong. On average, about 200,000 unique TCR beta nucleotide sequences were sequenced per donor among more than 350 genotyped donors of the cohort, with roughly a sixth of those sequences being non-productive.

Study-wide findings and limitations: Because some donors lacked HLA typing at each locus, the association tests relied only on the typed subset. This cohort had only TCR beta chains sequenced, and the lack of alpha or paired-chain data limited which features could be detected. A later genetic analysis reported fewer N-insertions in productive TCRs among donors in an Asian-associated ancestry cluster than the roughly 700-donor mean. In vitro tests confirmed that a few of the cytomegalovirus-associated TCR beta chains recognize cytomegalovirus antigens. The 87-base-pair reads could not distinguish some IMGT-functional V segments, including TRBV6-2 and TRBV6-3, so those segments were excluded. According to the authors, the approach could potentially be generalized to other disease states and immunological phenotypes. The sequencing pipeline was judged likely to have produced a cluster of highly shared sequence variants as a technical artifact. Compared with equally common non-associated chains, HLA-associated TCR beta chains in a later analysis were more clonally expanded and had lower generation probabilities. The only immune exposure information available for the cohort was CMV serostatus. An association between a missense DCLRE1C variant and V-gene and J-gene trimming of TCR beta chains was found in a later genetic analysis and replicated in an independent cohort. In both the original and validation cohorts, the classifier was reported to diagnose cytomegalovirus status with high specificity and sensitivity. According to a later analysis, parvovirus B19, influenza, CMV and Epstein-Barr virus appeared linked to several top co-occurrence clusters. Because counts were too low, roughly 17 rarely observed V segments, including chromosome 9 orphons, were left out of the earlier analysis of some 640 of the donors. An earlier analysis of approximately 570 of the donors showed that most TCR beta V segments appeared in productive rearrangements either about 87% or about 30% of the time, which broadly matched IMGT annotations. The study listed approximately 160 TCR beta chains as associated with cytomegalovirus. A later analysis associated approximately 17,000 TCR beta sequences with specific HLA alleles at a false discovery rate of 0.05. Assigning TCR associations to individual alleles was difficult when HLA alleles, especially DR and DQ, strongly co-occurred. A later analysis found that TCR association rates varied across HLA loci, with DRB1 alleles showing the most associated TCRs and HLA-C alleles the fewest. The presence/absence analyses assumed that sequencing depth was roughly uniform across donors, and that assumption may not be true. A later analysis found that most CMV-associated TCR beta chains appeared HLA-restricted, with HLA associations seemingly driven largely by CMV exposure. A further reported finding was that TCR beta sequences accurately predicted the HLA-A and HLA-B alleles for most subjects in the first cohort. Most TCR sequences were observed very rarely across donors, whereas some public TCRs were present in many individuals. Correlated functional status among segregating V segments might reflect linkage disequilibrium, but an unknown experimental factor could not be ruled out.

The rearrangement joined TRBV4-1 to TRBJ1-5, with a tentative D gene TRBD1 over 6 matching bases. Sequences were obtained from PBMCs. The sequence was obtained from a human donor in good health. The sequence in DNA is TGCGCCAGCAGCCAAGTCCCCCAACAGGGTAGCAATCAGCCCCAGCATTTT. Translation gives CASSQVPQQGSNQPQHF.